This entry lists 23 T cell receptor beta chains sequenced from one sample in a study of T cell changes during pregnancy in multiple sclerosis. Sequenced by immunoSEQ multiplex PCR; TCRdb stores in-frame clones only, minus some. This table has 69,000 or so clones, approximately 92% appearing once. The input for sequencing was peripheral blood, taken before pregnancy. These receptors were taken from a female donor with multiple sclerosis, enrolled in a pregnancy study.

V and J are TRBV5-5 and TRBJ1-2, with 8 positions matching TRBD1. Germline-derived CDR1 and CDR2 are SGHKS and YYEKEE (reference sequence). The CDR3 is made up of 14 amino acids. V dropped 3 bases and J dropped 5; count of bases not matched to a gene: 6. CDR3: CASSSTGGGYGYTF. The CDR3 DNA follows: TGTGCCAGCAGCTCCACAGGGGGTGGGTATGGCTACACCTTC. Using reference TRBV5-5 and TRBJ1-2 for the parts outside the CDR3, the full variable domain is DAGVTQSPTHLIKTRGQQVTLRCSPISGHKSVSWYQQVLGQGPQFIFQYYEKEERGRGNFPDRFSARQFPNYSSELNVNALLLGDSALYLCASSSTGGGYGYTFGSGTRLTVV.

The chain uses TRBV6-5 and TRBJ1-1; a weak D match, TRBD1 (5 bases). CDR3 size: 15 residues. Germline V gene data show CDR1 as MNHEY and CDR2 as SVGAGI. Trimming stripped 7 bases from V and 0 bases from J, with 15 bases between. CDR3 region: CASTQGRGVNTEAFF. CDR3 in DNA: TGTGCCAGCACCCAGGGCCGAGGCGTGAACACTGAAGCTTTCTTT.

The rearrangement uses TRBV27 and TRBJ2-3, with D perhaps matching TRBD1 (6 bases). This CDR3 contains 14 residues. CDR1 and CDR2 (germline): MNHEY, SMNVEV (reference sequence). V lost 4 bases to trimming and J lost 2 bases, with 10 bases between them. CDR3: CASSSKGVTDTQYF. The CDR3 DNA sequence: TGTGCCAGCAGTTCGAAGGGGGTCACAGATACGCAGTATTTT.

V gene TRBV5-4 combines with J gene TRBJ1-1; unclear D gene. Germline CDR1 and CDR2: SGHNT and YYREEE (reference sequence). V gave up 2 bases and J gave up 1 base, with 6 bases separating them. The CDR3 totals 13 residues. CDR3 bases: TGTGCCAGCAGCTTACGGTGGAACACTGAAGCTTTCTTT. This encodes CASSLRWNTEAFF.

The CDR3 coding sequence is TGTGCCACTCGACAAATAGCCAAAAACATTCAGTACTTC. As protein: CATRQIAKNIQYF. The chain uses TRBV6-5 and TRBJ2-4; D gene uncertain. The CDR3 contains 13 residues. Germline V CDR1 and CDR2: MNHEY, SVGAGI. The V end lost 10 bases, the J end lost 0 bases, and 10 bases lay between the germline ends.

J is TRBJ2-1 and V is TRBV14; the D gene is possibly TRBD2 (6 bases). Germline lookup yields CDR1 SGHDN and CDR2 FVKESK. This CDR3 spans 17 amino acids. Trimming took 2 bases from V and 5 from J, leaving 19 bases between them. CDR3 amino acids: CASSQKAGTSLHNEQFF. Here the CDR3 DNA reads TGTGCCAGCAGCCAAAAGGCGGGAACGAGTTTACACAATGAGCAGTTCTTC. Combining the CDR3 with reference TRBV14 and TRBJ2-1 gives the whole variable domain EAGVTQFPSHSVIEKGQTVTLRCDPISGHDNLYWYRRVMGKEIKFLLHFVKESKQDESGMPNNRFLAERTGGTYSTLKVQPAELEDSGVYFCASSQKAGTSLHNEQFFGPGTRLTVL.

The rearrangement uses TRBV28 and TRBJ2-6; D unresolved. This CDR3 contains 15 residues. Trimming shortened V by 4 bases and J by 0 bases, and 7 bases separated the two germline ends. The germline V gene encodes CDR1 MDHEN and CDR2 SYDVKM. CDR3 in DNA: TGTGCCAGCAGTTCTTACTCCTCTGGGGCCAACGTCCTGACTTTC. It encodes CASSSYSSGANVLTF.

This chain uses TRBV10-3 with TRBJ2-7; 11 bases are a match to TRBD2. Trimming took 10 bases from V and 2 from J; bases not matched to a gene: 13. CDR1 and CDR2 (germline): ENHRY, SYGVKD. This CDR3 region has 16 residues. The CDR3 protein is CATLDPGLAVTYEQYF. The CDR3 nucleotides read TGTGCCACACTCGATCCGGGACTAGCGGTTACCTACGAGCAGTACTTC.

For the CDR3, the DNA is TGCGCCAGCAGCCAAGAAGTGCCGGCAGGGTTTAATGAAAAACTGTTTTTT. Protein: CASSQEVPAGFNEKLFF. The V call is TRBV4-3, the J call TRBJ1-4, with D perhaps matching TRBD1 (5 bases). CDR3 length: 17 residues. Germline loops: CDR1 LGHNA, CDR2 YSLEER. The germline V and J ends were trimmed by 0 bases and 4 bases, with 15 bases remaining between them.

The gene calls are TRBV28 and TRBJ2-7, with D uncertain. The CDR3 length is 16 residues. Germline V gene sequence: CDR1 MDHEN, CDR2 SYDVKM. The V end lost 10 bases, the J end lost 0 bases, and 22 bases lay between the germline ends. The CDR3 loop reads CATHSRNRYSSYEQYF. The CDR3 bases are TGTGCCACCCACTCCAGGAACAGATACAGCTCCTACGAGCAGTACTTC.

The genes are TRBV6-5 and TRBJ2-2; D is uncertain. The V and J ends lost 0 bases and 6 bases respectively, with 11 bases between them. CDR1 and CDR2 from the germline V gene are MNHEY and SVGAGI. The CDR3 sequence is 15 residues long. The CDR3 protein is CASSYSVVEPGELFF. CDR3 DNA: TGTGCCAGCAGTTACTCGGTAGTCGAGCCCGGGGAGCTGTTTTTT.

The rearrangement uses TRBV2 and TRBJ2-1; 8 positions agree with TRBD2. This CDR3 is built from 15 residues. The V gene end was trimmed by 7 bases and the J gene end by 10 bases; junction bases not matched to a gene: 15. CDR1 is SNHLY, CDR2 FYNNEI, per germline. The CDR3 region has the DNA TGTGCCAGCACTGTAATGGCGGGAGGCTTCGGGGAGCAGTTCTTC. This gives the protein CASTVMAGGFGEQFF.

This clone was found once. This rearrangement joins TRBV7-9 to TRBJ2-3; 10 nucleotides line up with TRBD2. The CDR3 is 16 amino acids. The V gene's germline CDR1 is SEHNR and CDR2 FQNEAQ (reference sequence). V dropped 4 bases and J dropped 4; count of bases not matched to a gene: 8. The CDR3 coding sequence is TGTGCCAGCAGCTCCCTCAGCGGGAGGGCCGCAGATACGCAGTATTTT. Its translation is CASSSLSGRAADTQYF.

This clone was counted a single time. V is TRBV27 and J is TRBJ2-5; no definite D call. This CDR3 is built from 14 residues. Looked up from germline, CDR1 is MNHEY and CDR2 is SMNVEV (reference sequence). Between the trimmed V and J ends, which lost 5 bases and 4 bases, there was a span of 14 bases. CDR3 nucleotide sequence: TGTGCCAGCAGTACCCAGGCAGATCGAGAGACCCAGTACTTC. Translating it yields CASSTQADRETQYF.

The V gene is TRBV28, the J gene TRBJ2-1, with TRBD1 as a possible D gene (5 bases). This CDR3 has 17 residues. Germline CDR1 MDHEN, CDR2 SYDVKM. V lost 5 bases, J lost 2 bases, and 19 bases lay in between. CDR3: CASSPPGRTRAYNEQFF. For the CDR3, the DNA is TGTGCCAGCAGTCCACCTGGACGGACACGAGCCTACAATGAGCAGTTCTTC. The full variable domain, completed using reference TRBV28 and TRBJ2-1, is DVKVTQSSRYLVKRTGEKVFLECVQDMDHENMFWYRQDPGLGLRLIYFSYDVKMKEKGDIPEGYSVSREKKERFSLILESASTNQTSMYLCASSPPGRTRAYNEQFFGPGTRLTVL.

The rearrangement joins TRBV11-2 to TRBJ2-1; possible D gene TRBD2, 6 bases. V was trimmed by 5 bases and J by 4 bases, leaving 12 bases between them. This CDR3 is built from 14 residues. CDR1 is SGHAT, CDR2 FQNNGV, per germline. CDR3 nucleotide sequence: TGTGCCAGCAGCCCCATTAGCGGATACAATGAGCAGTTCTTC. This gives the protein CASSPISGYNEQFF.

The V gene is TRBV29-1, the J gene TRBJ2-1; TRBD2 matches at 8 bases. Germline CDR1 and CDR2: SQVTM and ANQGSEA. This CDR3 has 13 amino acids. The DNA of the CDR3 is TGCATCGTCGCGGGAGGACCCTACAATGAGCAGTTCTTC. The encoded protein is CIVAGGPYNEQFF.

This clone has just a few counts. The rearrangement joins TRBV19 to TRBJ1-2; D remains ambiguous. CDR3 length equals 12 residues. The germline V gene has CDR1 LNHDA and CDR2 SQIVND (reference sequence). V lost 3 bases and J lost 4, with 6 bases in between. CDR3 loop: CASSMPVYGYTF. CDR3 bases: TGTGCCAGTAGTATGCCGGTCTATGGCTACACCTTC.

V gene TRBV5-8 combines with J gene TRBJ2-7; 8 bases agree with TRBD2. V dropped 1 base and J dropped 5; count of bases not matched to a gene: 11. Germline V lookup: CDR1 SGHTS, CDR2 YDEGEE. This CDR3 comprises 16 residues. CDR3 DNA sequence: TGTGCCAGCAGCTTGTGGGGGGTTAGCGGGAACCACGAGCAGTACTTC. Translated: CASSLWGVSGNHEQYF.

V is TRBV10-1 and J is TRBJ2-1; possibly TRBD2 for D (6 bases). This CDR3 is built from 15 residues. Germline V gives CDR1 WNHNN, CDR2 SYGVQD (reference sequence). V was trimmed by 1 base and J by 6 bases, leaving 13 bases between them. The CDR3 sequence is CASSEWGTLSNEQFF. In DNA form, the CDR3 reads TGCGCCAGCAGTGAGTGGGGGACTCTGAGCAATGAGCAGTTCTTC.

This clone is a singleton in its sample. The chain links TRBV5-6 to TRBJ1-5, with 7 positions matching TRBD1. Unmatched junction bases numbered 6, after V lost 3 bases and J lost 0 bases. Per the germline V gene, CDR1 is SGHDT and CDR2 is YYEEEE. This CDR3 is built from 16 residues. CDR3 bases: TGTGCCAGCAGCTCCCAGGGGGGTCGTAGCAATCAGCCCCAGCATTTT. Its protein product is CASSSQGGRSNQPQHF.

The V gene is TRBV2, the J gene TRBJ1-3; D unresolved. The CDR3 length is 14 residues. Between the trimmed V and J ends, which lost 9 bases and 4 bases, there was a span of 16 bases. Germline-derived CDR1 and CDR2 are SNHLY and FYNNEI. The CDR3, as DNA: TGTGCCAGGGCAGACGGGATCCCCGGAAACACCATATATTTT. It encodes CARADGIPGNTIYF.

The chain employs TRBV6-9 and TRBJ2-4, with a tentative D call TRBD1 (5 bases). In germline, CDR1 is MNHGY, CDR2 SVAAGI. The V end was cut by 3 bases, the J end by 2 bases, with 14 bases between. The CDR3 is 16 residues long. The CDR3 loop is CASSYPTDSSKNIQYF. The CDR3 DNA follows: TGTGCCAGCAGTTACCCTACAGACAGTTCCAAAAACATTCAGTACTTC.